This T cell receptor (beta chain) was captured by sequencing in a study of cytomegalovirus exposure and HLA in healthy donors (dated by TCRdb to about 2017). Looking at the study overall: An earlier analysis of about 530 of the donors reported approximately 280 Gb of sequence data and 117 million unique TCR beta sequences obtained from about 180 million T cells. Roughly 300 gigabases of sequencing data and 70 million to 100 million unique TCR sequences were included in an early release covering several hundred HLA-typed donors. Among the roughly 430 genotyped donors, around 79% belonged to the genetic ancestry cluster associated with self-reported Caucasian donors. The aim of the study was to test whether cataloging public T cell receptors could identify signatures of past pathogen exposure. The T cell repertoires of 670 or so subjects were profiled by immunosequencing and related to cytomegalovirus serostatus. Besides the first cohort of around 670 subjects, a separate validation cohort made up of 120 different subjects was used. The study combined high-throughput TCR immunosequencing, statistical association of individual TCRs with disease status, and machine learning to predict cytomegalovirus infection status. A later analysis re-examined previously published TCR beta repertoires from several hundred donors and added high-resolution HLA genotyping to investigate patterns of TCR occurrence. In the later analysis, no new phenotypic data were used to find candidate immune exposures; instead, reliance was placed on TCR beta sequences and their occurrence across donors. In an earlier analysis of 500 to 650 of the donors, high-throughput TCR beta sequencing was used to judge whether each TCR beta V gene segment behaved as functional or pseudogenic. Donor age, sex, ethnicity and CMV serostatus were collected together with the repertoire data. In a later genetic analysis, genome-wide SNP genotypes for about 65% of the 666 donors were used, and that subset was treated as a discovery cohort. Every discovery cohort repertoire had been produced on one sequencing platform. Class I and class II HLA loci were covered by the typing at four-digit resolution. Typing coverage differed by locus: A, B, C, DRB1 and DQB1 were typed in about 620-630 donors, DQA1 in roughly 500, DPA1 in 600 to 610, and DPB1 in approximately 450. Five DR-DQ haplotypes were handled as single units for association and clustering, since linkage in the cohort was strong. On average, roughly 250,000 unique TCR beta nucleotide sequences were sequenced per donor among about 400 genotyped donors of the cohort, with roughly 20% of those sequences being non-productive.

Deletion took 2 bases off V and 0 bases off J, with a span of 11 bases between the germline ends. Reading the germline V gene gives CDR1 MNHEY and CDR2 SVGAGI. Counted from cysteine to phenylalanine, this CDR3 has 16 amino acids. Left in the record is the CDR3 DNA by itself, 48 bases read in frame from the first base. The cohort was made up of roughly 670 healthy bone marrow donors. At the time of sampling, every cohort member was nominally healthy, though immune exposures that went unrecorded were likely present. The donor tested CMV seropositive and was one of the 289 seropositive cohort members. Every donor gave a peripheral blood sample, and the peripheral blood mononuclear cells from that sample were used for TCR beta sequencing. Genomic DNA extraction from the blood cell samples was performed with the Qiagen DNeasy Blood Extraction Kit. The research as a whole found: Because counts were too low, some 17 rarely observed V segments, including chromosome 9 orphons, were left out of the earlier analysis of 587 of the donors. Because HLA typing was missing for some donors at each locus, association tests included only the typed subset. Three of the identified cytomegalovirus-associated TCR beta chains were confirmed in vitro to be specific for cytomegalovirus antigens. A further reported finding was that TCR beta sequences accurately predicted the HLA-A and HLA-B alleles for most subjects in the first cohort. In a later analysis, TCR association rates were found to vary across HLA loci, with the most associated TCRs seen for DRB1 alleles and the fewest for HLA-C alleles. Most CMV-associated TCR beta chains appeared to be HLA-restricted in a later analysis, and the HLA associations seemed to be driven largely by CMV exposure. Several of the top co-occurrence clusters appeared to be linked to parvovirus B19, influenza, CMV and Epstein-Barr virus, according to a later analysis. The only immune exposure information available for the cohort was CMV serostatus. A later genetic analysis associated a missense DCLRE1C variant with V-gene and J-gene trimming of TCR beta chains, and an independent cohort replicated the association. An earlier analysis of some 590 of the donors showed that most TCR beta V segments appeared in productive rearrangements either about 90% or about 30% of the time, which broadly matched IMGT annotations. A cluster of highly shared sequence variants was judged likely to represent a technical artifact of the sequencing pipeline. The classifier was reported to diagnose cytomegalovirus status with high specificity and sensitivity in both the original cohort and the validation cohort. Most TCR sequences were observed very rarely across donors, whereas some public TCRs were present in many individuals. Strong co-occurrence of HLA alleles, especially DR and DQ, made assigning TCR associations to individual alleles difficult. Compared with the approximately 710-donor mean, donors in an Asian-associated ancestry cluster had fewer N-insertions in productive TCRs, according to a later genetic analysis. The authors suggested that the approach could potentially be extended to other disease states and immunological phenotypes. The study gave a list of about 170 TCR beta chains associated with cytomegalovirus. Because the 87-base-pair reads could not distinguish some IMGT-functional V segments, including TRBV6-2 and TRBV6-3, those segments were excluded. Only TCR beta chains were sequenced in this cohort, and the absence of alpha or paired-chain data limited detectable features. Presence/absence analyses assumed roughly uniform sequencing depth across donors, an assumption that may not hold. Linkage disequilibrium might explain the correlated functional status among segregating V segments, but an unknown experimental factor could not be ruled out. In a later analysis, HLA-associated TCR beta chains showed more clonal expansion and lower generation probabilities than non-associated chains that were equally common. Specific HLA alleles were associated with some 15,000 TCR beta sequences at a false discovery rate of 0.05 in a later analysis.

Only a few counts were recorded for this clone. Its recognized antigen is unknown. The input lacks base qualities; no much larger clone sits a single base away. The method behind the library was the immunoSEQ multiplex PCR assay. The multiplex PCR relied on a mix of 60 forward primers for TCR Vbeta segments and 13 reverse primers for TCR Jbeta segments. A multiplex PCR assay on genomic DNA amplified the CDR3 region of rearranged TCR beta genes. On the Illumina HiSeq System, the amplified TCR beta libraries were sequenced as 87-base-pair reads. In the paper's pipeline: A later analysis counted some 74 million unique TCR beta chains across the 650 to 700 repertoires, and around 9.9 million of these chains were shared by at least two donors. A nearest-neighbor algorithm error-corrected the raw reads and collapsed the reads into unique sequences, merging closely related sequences to remove PCR and sequencing errors. CDR3 sequences were aligned to IMGT reference sequences to assign V, D and J gene segments. Each retained sequence needed at least a six-nucleotide match to both a V gene segment and a J gene segment. A rearrangement was called productive if the CDR3 had no stop codons and remained in frame with V and J, and every other rearrangement was called non-productive. CDR3 was defined according to IMGT convention as the region running from the second conserved V-encoded cysteine to the conserved J-encoded phenylalanine. In an earlier analysis of 500 to 650 of the donors, sequences lacking an unambiguous match to a single V gene segment were excluded. An earlier analysis of some 610 of the donors called V segments functional above 56.7% productive rearrangements and segregating when the between-donor standard deviation exceeded 5%. A statistical classification framework was developed to diagnose cytomegalovirus status using the catalog of TCR beta chain sequences. In a later analysis, TCR nucleotide sequences were compared against IMGT/GENE-DB human TR gene sequences so that V and J genes could be assigned. The TCRdist pipeline was used in a later analysis to assign CDR3 sequences and most-parsimonious VDJ recombination scenarios. In a later analysis, each TCR beta chain was defined by its CDR3 amino acid sequence together with its V-gene family, and reads lacking a unique V-gene family were excluded. In a later analysis, 500 to 700 highly shared, low-generation-probability nucleotide sequences were removed to address suspected cross-contamination and a sequencing artifact. A later analysis calculated a clonal expansion index for each public chain from normalized within-repertoire ranks of inferred template counts. In a later analysis, generation probabilities were computed with a VDJ recombination model fitted to out-of-frame rearrangements, and the resulting probabilities were checked against IGoR. In a later analysis, TCR-TCR, TCR-HLA and TCR-CMV co-occurrence was scored with hypergeometric tests, and a repertoire-size bias correction was applied to TCR pairs. False discovery rates were estimated in a later analysis by permuting HLA or CMV assignments 20 times. In a later analysis, co-occurring TCRs were grouped using DBSCAN, and TCRdist sequence similarity was added for clustering within HLA-allele-positive subsets. Repertoires with fewer than 30,000 or more than 120,000 public chains were left out of co-occurrence clustering, as were five repertoires with anomalous nucleotide sharing. TCRdb took over this immuneACCESS table, retaining in-frame rearrangements with V and J assigned. Such tables are incomplete; in checked studies, under half of the missing clones stem from an unresolved V gene, and the remainder is unexplained. The V and J calls and clone size come from that table; D and trimming were worked out from the DNA. The sample table holds 100,000 to 150,000 clones, of which roughly 82% were seen once. 13% of the sample rests with the top ten.

The rearrangement joined TRBV6-5 to TRBJ1-3; there is no confident call for the D gene. Sequencing used PBMCs. This sequence originates from a woman aged 60-70 years in good health and CMV-seropositive. The DNA reads TGTGCCAGCAGTTACGGGCCGCAGAGCTCTGGAAACACCATATATTTT. Its protein reads: CASSYGPQSSGNTIYF.